This entry concerns a single T cell receptor beta chain. Its recognized antigen is unknown. Qualities for individual bases were not recorded, and no much larger clone is one base off. The CDR3 regions of human TCRbeta chains were subjected to immunosequencing. Processing in the source paper ran as follows. Repertoire TCRs were matched against a reference library of SARS-CoV-2-specific TCRs generated with the MIRA antigen-specificity platform. Breadth was defined as the fraction of unique TCRs that were SARS-CoV-2-associated. Depth was defined as the fraction of total T cells that were SARS-CoV-2-associated. Using the MIRA data, each spike-specific TCR was mapped to the spike region that the TCR reacts to and placed in a CD4 or CD8 class. Log10-transformed breadth and depth values were compared by one-way ANOVA with Sidak's multiple comparisons tests. TCRdb's version of the immuneACCESS table is confined to in-frame rearrangements and falls short of the full clone set. An unresolved V gene accounts for under half of the shortfall where checked; the remainder is of unknown origin. From that table come the V and J calls and clone size; the DNA was used to work out D and trimming. Within this sample are about 210,000 clones, with about 95% of them counted one time only. Around 1.7% of the sample rests with the top ten.

V is reduced by 5 bases and J by 7 bases, leaving a spacing of 9 bases between them. The CDR3 spans 12 residues, from the cysteine through the phenylalanine. Only CDR3 DNA remains: 36 bases, in frame from the first base. As encoded in the germline V gene, CDR1 is MDHEN while CDR2 is SYDVKM. The sample comes from a study of T cell responses to AZD1222 COVID-19 vaccine (dated by TCRdb to the early 2020s). Regarding the complete study: TCR sequencing was performed for over 230 trial participants, of whom around 200 were given two doses of AZD1222 and around 25 were given two doses of MenACWY control vaccine. Trial participants were enrolled by age into subgroups of 18-55, 56-69 and 70-plus years, and roughly 160, 29 and 62 TCR-sequenced participants, respectively, were included in these subgroups. The investigation overall reported the following: The vaccine-associated CD4 TCRs covered the entire spike protein, and the dominant responses fell in regions 160-218 and 743-854. Conclusions about previously exposed vaccinees are limited, since just five or six AZD1222 recipients were seropositive for SARS-CoV-2 at baseline. Reportedly, close to half of the unique spike-specific TCRs recognized epitopes lying outside the regions that are mutated in the B.1.351 and B.1.1.7 variants. No day 14 peak-response samples were available, so repertoires were characterized only after the peak T cell response. Participants were mostly white British and included more females than males, and it was suggested by the authors that clonal diversity may have been underestimated. After two AZD1222 doses, spike-specific TCR breadth and depth were significantly higher than at day 0 and than in MenACWY recipients. The 56-69-year group was small, and its depth increase did not reach significance, likely because of low power.

Sample time point, as interpreted from the label and publication: about 28 days (+/-7) after the second vaccine dose. Interpreted using the paper, the treatment or condition label stands for: meningococcal conjugate vaccine given as trial control. The vaccinee samples were drawn from two UK trials, COV001 and COV002, one of which was a single-blind randomized controlled phase 2/3 trial testing AZD1222 (ChAdOx1 nCoV-19) in healthy adults. Trial participant PBMC samples were collected at day 0 and day 28 after the second dose for TCRbeta chain sequencing. Specimen: peripheral blood, collected 28 days after the second dose of the MenACWY control vaccine. Recombination linked TRBV28 to TRBJ2-1; the D gene remains uncertain. The receptor was derived from an adult who received the MenACWY meningococcal vaccine as a control. The base sequence is TGTGCCAGCAGTCCGACTGAAAATGAGCAGTTCTTC. Its product reads: CASSPTENEQFF.